The 8 T cell receptor beta chains presented below share a single source sample, sequenced in a study of CD8 T cells in acute hepatitis C reinfection. Overall study results and limits: Preferential TRBV04 and TRBV06 usage appeared in all groups and was not explained by the naive pool.

The repertoire was sequenced with immunoSEQ multiplex PCR; TCRdb's copy has only in-frame clones and lacks some. The sample lists 3,000 to 5,000 clones, around 41% occurring once. Time point specified: acute HCV infection, within 168 days of estimated infection date. Hepatitis C virus-specific T cells were sequenced directly ex vivo without in vitro expansion. Sequencing used HCV NS3-1073 tetramer-sorted CD8+ T cells from PBMCs, obtained during acute infection. The origin of the receptors is a man aged 25-45 years with chronic hepatitis C.

Comment on this clone: The sample has other DNA sequences that encode this CDR3 too. V usage is TRBV4-1 and J usage is TRBJ1-1; D is unresolved. Germline V CDR1 and CDR2: MGHRA, YSYEKL. V lost 3 bases to trimming and J lost 1 base, with 6 bases between them. CDR3 length: 13 amino acids. The CDR3 reads CASSQVKNTEAFF. CDR3 in DNA: TGCGCCAGCAGCCAGGTGAAGAACACTGAAGCTTTCTTT.

Concerning this clone itself: One end of the junction is discordant with germline, which a read error may explain. The chain links TRBV10-3 to TRBJ2-1, with 8 nucleotides matching TRBD2. CDR1 ENHRY and CDR2 SYGVKD come from the germline V gene. The CDR3 totals 13 residues. The DNA of the CDR3 is TGTGCCAGCAGTCAACTTAGCGGGACGGCGATCTTCTTC. Translated: CASSQLSGTAIFF.

V usage is TRBV27 and J usage is TRBJ2-7, with 12 bases that match TRBD1. Germline V gene data show CDR1 as MNHEY and CDR2 as SMNVEV (reference sequence). Trimming took 2 bases from V and 5 from J; bases not matched to a gene: 13. This CDR3 comprises 18 residues. CDR3 loop: CASSLIVFGTGGGHEQYF. The DNA for the CDR3 is TGTGCCAGCAGTTTAATAGTCTTTGGGACAGGGGGCGGCCACGAGCAGTACTTC.

This clone has a handful of counts. This chain uses TRBV10-2 with TRBJ2-3; no clear D gene. The CDR3 covers 13 residues. Per germline, CDR1 WSHSY and CDR2 SAAADI. Trimming pared 3 bases from V and 1 base from J, leaving 5 bases between. The CDR3, as DNA: TGCGCCAGCAGTGATTCAGGCACAGATACGCAGTATTTT. It specifies CASSDSGTDTQYF.

The chain combines TRBV4-2 with TRBJ2-3, with TRBD1 identical over 7 bases. The V gene's germline CDR1 is LGHNA and CDR2 YNFKEQ. This CDR3 comprises 15 residues. With V trimmed by 0 bases and J by 8 bases, 8 bases remained unmatched. DNA of the CDR3: TGTGCCAGCAGCCAAGAAACAGGGGAGTGGGGTACGCAGTATTTT. This encodes CASSQETGEWGTQYF.

The V gene is TRBV4-2, the J gene TRBJ2-1; D may correspond to TRBD1 or TRBD2 (7 bases each). The germline V gene encodes CDR1 LGHNA and CDR2 YNFKEQ. This CDR3 is built from 16 residues. V lost 0 bases, J lost 9 bases, and 18 bases lay in between. The DNA of the CDR3 is TGTGCCAGCAGCCAAGAGCAGCAGGGGGGGGTGGGTGAGCAGTTCTTC. This sequence encodes CASSQEQQGGVGEQFF.

On this clone itself: A far larger clone is a single base away, which makes a read error likely. The chain couples TRBV5-5 to TRBJ2-2, with D perhaps matching TRBD1 or TRBD2 (6 bases each). Germline CDR1 reads SGHKS; CDR2 reads YYEKEE (reference sequence). The ends were cut back, 4 bases at V and 0 bases at J, with 16 bases in the middle. This CDR3 spans 17 amino acids. The CDR3 sequence: CASSQEPGAPNTGELFF. In DNA form, the CDR3 reads TGTGCCAGCAGCCAAGAGCCGGGGGCACCGAACACCGGGGAGCTGTTTTTT.

The V call is TRBV11-2, the J call TRBJ2-7; D possibly uses TRBD1 or TRBD2 (5 bases each). The V and J ends lost 5 bases and 6 bases respectively, with 23 bases between them. Per the germline V gene, CDR1 is SGHAT and CDR2 is FQNNGV. The CDR3 consists of 16 residues. CDR3 region: CASSQEVGGFWGEQYF. The CDR3 coding sequence is TGTGCCAGCAGCCAAGAGGTTGGGGGATTCTGGGGCGAGCAGTACTTC.